Reported below is one T cell receptor beta chain. This sample is drawn from a study of cytomegalovirus exposure and HLA in healthy donors. PCR used 60 Vbeta primers and 13 Jbeta primers. Sequenced by immunoSEQ multiplex PCR; TCRdb stores in-frame clones only, minus some. The table lists 150,000 to 200,000 clones, 65% to 85% of them singletons. Germline loops: CDR1 DFQATT, CDR2 SNEGSKA (reference sequence). The V gene lost 7 bases and the J gene lost 7 bases, with 13 bases spanning the gap. The CDR3 loop spans 11 amino acids. The origin of this receptor is a boy aged 2 to 10 in good health and CMV-seronegative. V gene TRBV20-1 combines with J gene TRBJ1-2; tentatively, D is TRBD1 (5 bases). Input material: PBMCs. For the CDR3, the DNA is TGCAGTGTTAGTAAGGGGTTTGGCTACACCTTC. Its protein is CSVSKGFGYTF.